This TCR beta chain originates from a study of OX40 agonist ivuxolimab in advanced cancers. Study-level background: Each dose-escalation patient presented with hepatocellular carcinoma, melanoma, renal cell or head and neck cancer.

Between the trimmed V and J ends, which lost 0 bases and 0 bases, there was a span of 8 bases. Germline loops: CDR1 MNHNY, CDR2 SVGAGI (reference sequence). The CDR3 covers 15 residues. Sequencing used immunoSEQ multiplex PCR; TCRdb keeps in-frame clones, though not all of them. Here the sample spans approximately 90,000 clones, around 90% being singletons. This rearrangement joins TRBV6-6 to TRBJ1-1; the D is unclear. The receptor was isolated from an adult with an advanced solid tumor such as melanoma, head and neck, liver or kidney cancer. The material sequenced was CD4+ or CD8+ T cells sorted from blood, taken in a trial of the OX40 agonist ivuxolimab. CDR3 in DNA: TGTGCCAGCAGTTACTCGACTCGGTTGAACACTGAAGCTTTCTTT. Protein product: CASSYSTRLNTEAFF.